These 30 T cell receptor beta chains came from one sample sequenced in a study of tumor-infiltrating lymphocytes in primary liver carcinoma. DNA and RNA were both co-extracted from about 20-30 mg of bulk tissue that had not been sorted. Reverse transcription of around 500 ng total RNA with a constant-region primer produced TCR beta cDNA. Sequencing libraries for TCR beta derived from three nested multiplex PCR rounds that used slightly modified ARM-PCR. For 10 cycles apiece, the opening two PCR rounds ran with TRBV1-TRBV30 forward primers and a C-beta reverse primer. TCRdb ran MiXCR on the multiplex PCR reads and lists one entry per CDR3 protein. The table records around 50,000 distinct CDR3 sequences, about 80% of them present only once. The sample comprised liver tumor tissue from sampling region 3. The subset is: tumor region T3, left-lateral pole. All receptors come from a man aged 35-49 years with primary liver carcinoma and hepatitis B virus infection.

The CDR3 sequence: CASSYYGQGLENHPQHF. Here the CDR3 DNA reads TGTGCCAGCAGTTACTATGGGCAGGGGTTAGAGAACCACCCCCAGCATTTT. The chain couples TRBV6-2 or TRBV6-3 to TRBJ1-5; tentative D call: TRBD1 (6 bases). CDR1 is MNHEY and CDR2 is SVGEGT in the germline V gene. Trimming stripped 1 base from V and 10 bases from J, with 23 bases between. The CDR3 loop spans 17 amino acids.

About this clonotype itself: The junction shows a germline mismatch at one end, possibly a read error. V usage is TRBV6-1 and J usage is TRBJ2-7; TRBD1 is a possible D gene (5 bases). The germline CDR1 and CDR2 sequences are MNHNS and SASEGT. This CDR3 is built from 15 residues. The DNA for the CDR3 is TGTGCCAGCAATCGCGTAGAATTGGGGCCCTACGAGCTGTACTTC. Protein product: CASNRVELGPYELYF.

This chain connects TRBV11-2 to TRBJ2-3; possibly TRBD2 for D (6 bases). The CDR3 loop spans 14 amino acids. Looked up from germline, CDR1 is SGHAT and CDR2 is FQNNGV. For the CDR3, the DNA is TGTGACGGAGGGGCACGGGAGCCCGCAGATATGCGGTATTTT. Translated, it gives CDGGAREPADMRYF. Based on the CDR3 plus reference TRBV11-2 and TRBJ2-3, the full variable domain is EAGVAQSPRYKIIEKRQSVAFWCNPISGHATLYWYQQILGQGPKLLIQFQNNGVVDDSQLPKDRFSAERLKGVDSTLKIQPAKLEDSAVYLCDGGAREPADMRYFGPGTRLTVL.

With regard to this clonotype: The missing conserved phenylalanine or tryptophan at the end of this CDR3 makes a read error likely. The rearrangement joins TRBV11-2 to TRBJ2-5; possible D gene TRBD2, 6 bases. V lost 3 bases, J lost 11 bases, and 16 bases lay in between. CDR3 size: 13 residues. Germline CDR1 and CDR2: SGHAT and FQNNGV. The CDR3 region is CASSFSVGGTQYS. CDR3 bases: TGTGCCAGCAGCTTTAGCGTCGGAGGGACTCAGTACTCC.

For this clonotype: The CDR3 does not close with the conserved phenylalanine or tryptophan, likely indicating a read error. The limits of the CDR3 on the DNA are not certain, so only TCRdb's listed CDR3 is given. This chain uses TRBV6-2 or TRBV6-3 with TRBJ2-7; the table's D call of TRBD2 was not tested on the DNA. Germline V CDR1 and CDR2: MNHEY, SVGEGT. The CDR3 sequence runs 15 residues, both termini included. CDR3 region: CASRPWTSGAYELYL.

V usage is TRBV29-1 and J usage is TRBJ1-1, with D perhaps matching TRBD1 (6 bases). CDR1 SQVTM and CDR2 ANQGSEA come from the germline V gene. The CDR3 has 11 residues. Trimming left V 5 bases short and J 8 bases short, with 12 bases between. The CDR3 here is CSVIGGMEAFF. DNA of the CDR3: TGCAGCGTTATAGGGGGAATGGAAGCTTTCTTT.

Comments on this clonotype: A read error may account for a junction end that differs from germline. The chain's CDR3 is CASCLEVGDEKLFF. The CDR3 DNA reads as TGCGCCAGCTGCTTAGAGGTTGGGGACGAAAAATTGTTTTTT. The rearrangement joins TRBV11-2 to TRBJ1-4; tentative D call: TRBD1 (5 bases). The CDR3 runs 14 residues. Germline CDR1 is SGHAT and CDR2 is FQNNGV. The full variable domain, its missing parts supplied by reference TRBV11-2 and TRBJ1-4, is EAGVAQSPRYKIIEKRQSVAFWCNPISGHATLYWYQQILGQGPKLLIQFQNNGVVDDSQLPKDRFSAERLKGVDSTLKIQPAKLEDSAVYLCASCLEVGDEKLFFGSGTQLSVL.

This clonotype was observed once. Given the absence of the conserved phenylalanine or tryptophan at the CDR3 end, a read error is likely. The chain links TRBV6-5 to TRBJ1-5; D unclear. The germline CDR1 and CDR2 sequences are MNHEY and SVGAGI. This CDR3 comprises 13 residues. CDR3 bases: TGTGTCAGCAGTAAGACAACCAATCAGCCCCAGCATGTT. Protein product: CVSSKTTNQPQHV.

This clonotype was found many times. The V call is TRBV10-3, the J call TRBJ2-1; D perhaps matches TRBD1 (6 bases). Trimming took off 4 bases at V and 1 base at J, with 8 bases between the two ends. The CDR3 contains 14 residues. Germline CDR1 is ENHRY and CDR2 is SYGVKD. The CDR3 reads CAISGTESYNEQFF. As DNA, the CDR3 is TGTGCCATCAGTGGGACAGAGTCCTACAATGAGCAGTTCTTC.

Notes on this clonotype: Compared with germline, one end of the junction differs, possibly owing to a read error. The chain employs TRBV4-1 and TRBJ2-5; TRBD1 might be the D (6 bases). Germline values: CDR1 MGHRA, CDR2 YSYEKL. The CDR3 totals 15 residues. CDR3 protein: CASGQDSGDQETQYF. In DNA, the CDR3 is TGCGCCAGCGGCCAAGATTCAGGGGACCAAGAGACCCAGTACTTC.

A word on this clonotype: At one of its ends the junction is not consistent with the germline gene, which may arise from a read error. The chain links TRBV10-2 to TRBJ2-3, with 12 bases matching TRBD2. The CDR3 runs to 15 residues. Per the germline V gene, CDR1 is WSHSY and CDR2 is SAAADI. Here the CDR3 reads CVSSGPGLAGDTQYF. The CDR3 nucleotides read TGTGTCAGCAGTGGCCCCGGACTAGCGGGGGATACGCAGTATTTT.

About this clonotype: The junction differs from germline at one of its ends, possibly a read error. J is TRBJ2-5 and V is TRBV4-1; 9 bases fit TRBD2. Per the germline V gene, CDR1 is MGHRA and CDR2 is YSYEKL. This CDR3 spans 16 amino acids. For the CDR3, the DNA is TGCGCCAGCGGCCCCCGGTTAGCGGGAGCCCAAGGGACCCAGTACTTC. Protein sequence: CASGPRLAGAQGTQYF.

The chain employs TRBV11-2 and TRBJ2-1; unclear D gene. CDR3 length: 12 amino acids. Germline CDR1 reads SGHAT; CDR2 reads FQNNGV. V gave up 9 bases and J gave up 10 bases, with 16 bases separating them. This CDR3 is CARSPEYREQFF. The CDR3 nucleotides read TGTGCCAGGAGCCCGGAGTACAGAGAGCAGTTCTTC.

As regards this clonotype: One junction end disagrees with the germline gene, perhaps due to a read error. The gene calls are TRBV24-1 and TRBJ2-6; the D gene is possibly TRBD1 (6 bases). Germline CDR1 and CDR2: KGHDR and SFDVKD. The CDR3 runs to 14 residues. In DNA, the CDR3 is TGTGCCACAAGTGGGGGCACTGGGGCCAACGTCCTGACTTTC. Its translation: CATSGGTGANVLTF.

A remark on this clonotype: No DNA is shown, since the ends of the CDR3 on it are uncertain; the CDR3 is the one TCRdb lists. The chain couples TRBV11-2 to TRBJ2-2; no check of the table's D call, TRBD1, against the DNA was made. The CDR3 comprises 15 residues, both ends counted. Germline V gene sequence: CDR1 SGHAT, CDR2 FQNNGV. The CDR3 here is CACSLVGRGTGELSF.

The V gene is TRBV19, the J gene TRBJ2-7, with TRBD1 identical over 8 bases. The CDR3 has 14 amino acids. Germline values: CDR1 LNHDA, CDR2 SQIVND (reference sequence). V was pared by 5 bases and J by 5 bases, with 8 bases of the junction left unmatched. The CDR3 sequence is CASSLTGVIDEQYF. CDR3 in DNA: TGTGCCAGTAGTCTGACAGGGGTGATCGACGAGCAGTACTTC.

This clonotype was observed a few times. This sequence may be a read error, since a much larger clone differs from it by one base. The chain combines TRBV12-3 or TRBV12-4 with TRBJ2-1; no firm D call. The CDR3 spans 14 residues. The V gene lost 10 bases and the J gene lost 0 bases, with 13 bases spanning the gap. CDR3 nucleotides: TGTGCCACGCTAGTGGGCCTCTCCTACAATGAGCAGTTCTTC. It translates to CATLVGLSYNEQFF.

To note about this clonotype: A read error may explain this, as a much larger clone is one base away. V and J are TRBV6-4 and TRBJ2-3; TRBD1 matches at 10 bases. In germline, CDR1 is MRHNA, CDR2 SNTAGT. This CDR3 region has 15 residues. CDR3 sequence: CASGDGTGGTDTQYF. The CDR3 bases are TGTGCCAGCGGTGACGGGACAGGGGGCACAGATACGCAGTATTTT.

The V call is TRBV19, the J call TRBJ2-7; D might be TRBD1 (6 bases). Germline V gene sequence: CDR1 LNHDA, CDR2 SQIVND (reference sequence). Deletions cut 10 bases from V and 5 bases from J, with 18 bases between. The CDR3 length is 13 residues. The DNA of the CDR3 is TGTGCCAATAGCGAATTAACAGGGAACGAGCAGTACTTC. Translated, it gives CANSELTGNEQYF.

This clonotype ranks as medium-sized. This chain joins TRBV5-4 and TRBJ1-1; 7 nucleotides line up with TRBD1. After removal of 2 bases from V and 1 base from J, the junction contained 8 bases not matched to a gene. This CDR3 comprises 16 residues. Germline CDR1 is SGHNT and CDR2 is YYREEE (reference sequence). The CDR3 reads CASSFGAGTANTEAFF. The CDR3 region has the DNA TGTGCCAGCAGCTTTGGGGCCGGGACAGCGAACACTGAAGCTTTCTTT.

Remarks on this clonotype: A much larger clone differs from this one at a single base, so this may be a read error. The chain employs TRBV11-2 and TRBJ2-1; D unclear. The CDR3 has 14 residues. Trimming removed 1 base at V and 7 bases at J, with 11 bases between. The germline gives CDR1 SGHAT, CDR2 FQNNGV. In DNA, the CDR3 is TGTGCCAGCAGCTTAGCTAGTGGTGGGAATGAGCAGTTCTTC. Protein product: CASSLASGGNEQFF.

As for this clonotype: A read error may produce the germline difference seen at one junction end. The CDR3 reads CVSSYDPPWATNQPQHF. CDR3 DNA sequence: TGTGTCAGCAGCTATGACCCTCCATGGGCCACCAATCAGCCCCAGCATTTT. The chain links TRBV6-5 to TRBJ1-5; D gene unclear. The germline V gene has CDR1 MNHEY and CDR2 SVGAGI. The CDR3 has 17 residues.

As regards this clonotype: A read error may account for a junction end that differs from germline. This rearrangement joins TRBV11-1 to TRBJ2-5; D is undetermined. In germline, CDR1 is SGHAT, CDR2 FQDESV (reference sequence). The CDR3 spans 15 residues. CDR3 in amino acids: CTSSLEARHQETQYF. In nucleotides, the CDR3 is TGTACCAGCAGCTTAGAGGCGAGGCACCAAGAGACCCAGTACTTT.

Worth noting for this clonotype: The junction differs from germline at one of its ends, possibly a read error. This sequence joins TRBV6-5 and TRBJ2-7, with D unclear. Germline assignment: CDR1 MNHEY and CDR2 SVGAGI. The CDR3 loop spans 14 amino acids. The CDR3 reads CACSYQSTAPEQYF. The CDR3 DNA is TGTGCCTGCAGTTACCAGTCAACCGCTCCCGAGCAGTACTTC.

The CDR3 region is CASSWGYVATREQYF. For the CDR3, the DNA is TGTGCCAGCAGTTGGGGATATGTCGCTACGAGAGAGCAGTACTTC. The chain has TRBV6-8 and TRBJ2-7; the D is unclear. With 4 bases removed from V and 7 bases from J, the gap between germline ends came to 20 bases. The CDR3 covers 15 residues. Germline CDR1 reads MNHGY; CDR2 reads SAAAGT.

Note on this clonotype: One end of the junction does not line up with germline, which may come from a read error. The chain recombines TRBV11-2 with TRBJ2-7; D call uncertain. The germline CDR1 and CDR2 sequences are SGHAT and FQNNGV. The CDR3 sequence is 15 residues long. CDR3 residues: CVSSLSVGITYKQYF. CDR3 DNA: TGTGTCAGTAGCCTATCTGTGGGAATAACCTACAAGCAGTACTTC.

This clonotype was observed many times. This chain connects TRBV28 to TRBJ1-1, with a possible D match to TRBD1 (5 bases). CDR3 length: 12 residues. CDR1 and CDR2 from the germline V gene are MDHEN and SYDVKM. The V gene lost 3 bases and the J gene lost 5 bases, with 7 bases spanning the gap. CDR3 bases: TGTGCCAGCAGTTTTGGGGGAACTGAAGCTTTCTTT. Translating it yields CASSFGGTEAFF.

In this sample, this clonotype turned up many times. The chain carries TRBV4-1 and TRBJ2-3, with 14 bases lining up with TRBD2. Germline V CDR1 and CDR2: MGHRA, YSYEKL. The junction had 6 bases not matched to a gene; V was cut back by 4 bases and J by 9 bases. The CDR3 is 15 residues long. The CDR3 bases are TGCGCCAGCAGCCTCACCGGGACTAGCGGGAGCACGCAGTATTTT. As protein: CASSLTGTSGSTQYF.

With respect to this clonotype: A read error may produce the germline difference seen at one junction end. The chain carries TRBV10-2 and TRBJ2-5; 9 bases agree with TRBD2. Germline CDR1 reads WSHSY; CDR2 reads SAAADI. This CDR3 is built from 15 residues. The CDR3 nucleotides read TGCGCCAGCAGTGAGTCGGCGGGAGGGGATGAGATCCAGTACTTC. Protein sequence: CASSESAGGDEIQYF.

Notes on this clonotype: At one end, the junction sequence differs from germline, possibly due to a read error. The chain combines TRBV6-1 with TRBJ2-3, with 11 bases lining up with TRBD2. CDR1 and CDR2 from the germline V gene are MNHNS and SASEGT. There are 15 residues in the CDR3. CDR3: CASGELAGEADTQYF. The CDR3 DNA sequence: TGTGCCAGCGGTGAACTAGCGGGAGAGGCAGATACGCAGTATTTT.